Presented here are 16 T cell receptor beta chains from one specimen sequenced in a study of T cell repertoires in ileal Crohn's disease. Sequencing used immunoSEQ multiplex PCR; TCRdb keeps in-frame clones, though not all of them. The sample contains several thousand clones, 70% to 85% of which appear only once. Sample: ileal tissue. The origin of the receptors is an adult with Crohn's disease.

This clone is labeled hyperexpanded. The CDR3 DNA reads TGTGCCAGCTCCCCCGCAGGATACTATCAGCCCCAGCATTTT. Encoded protein: CASSPAGYYQPQHF. The J gene is TRBJ1-5, the V gene TRBV18, with D unclear. Germline CDR1 is KGHSH and CDR2 is LQKENI. Trimming pared 6 bases from V and 5 bases from J, leaving 14 bases between. The CDR3 is 14 amino acids.

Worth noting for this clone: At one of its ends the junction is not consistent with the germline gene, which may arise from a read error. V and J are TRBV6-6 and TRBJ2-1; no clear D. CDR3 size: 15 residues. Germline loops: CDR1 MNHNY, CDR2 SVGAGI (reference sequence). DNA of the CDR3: TGTGCCAGCAGCAAAAATCAGGTAGTGGTTAATGAGCAGCTCTTC. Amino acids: CASSKNQVVVNEQLF.

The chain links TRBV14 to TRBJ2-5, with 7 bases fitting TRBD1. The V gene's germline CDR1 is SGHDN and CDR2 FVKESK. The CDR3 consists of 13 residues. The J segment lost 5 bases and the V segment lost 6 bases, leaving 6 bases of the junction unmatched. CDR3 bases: TGTGCCAGCAGTCCGACAGGGCTGGAGACCCAGTACTTC. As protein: CASSPTGLETQYF.

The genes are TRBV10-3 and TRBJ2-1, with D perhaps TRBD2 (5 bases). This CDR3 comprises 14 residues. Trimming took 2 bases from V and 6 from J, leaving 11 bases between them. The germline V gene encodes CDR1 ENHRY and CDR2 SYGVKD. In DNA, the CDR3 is TGTGCCATCAGTGAGGGACTGGATGCCAATGAGCAGTTCTTC. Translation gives CAISEGLDANEQFF.

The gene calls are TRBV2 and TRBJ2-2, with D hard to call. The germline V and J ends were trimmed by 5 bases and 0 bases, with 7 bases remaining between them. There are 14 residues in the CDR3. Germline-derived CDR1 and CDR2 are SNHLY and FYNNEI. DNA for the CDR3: TGTGCCAGCAGTTGGTCAGCGAACACCGGGGAGCTGTTTTTT. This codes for CASSWSANTGELFF.

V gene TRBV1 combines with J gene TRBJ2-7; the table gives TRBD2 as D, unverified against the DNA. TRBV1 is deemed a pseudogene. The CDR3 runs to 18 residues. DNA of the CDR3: TGCACCAGCAGCCACAACCTGACTAGCGGGAGACTATCTTGGGAGCAGTACTTC. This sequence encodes CTSSHNLTSGRLSWEQYF.

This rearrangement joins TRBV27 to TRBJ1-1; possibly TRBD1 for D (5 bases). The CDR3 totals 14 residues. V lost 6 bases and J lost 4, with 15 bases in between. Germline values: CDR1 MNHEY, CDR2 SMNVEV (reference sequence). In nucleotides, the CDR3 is TGTGCCAGCAGGGCGACAGCACTTTCCACTGAAGCTTTCTTT. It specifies CASRATALSTEAFF.

The CDR3 sequence is CASSVRGPSGEQFF. The CDR3 region has the DNA TGCGCCAGCAGCGTACGGGGTCCTAGCGGAGAGCAGTTCTTC. The chain links TRBV5-1 to TRBJ2-1; 7 nucleotides line up with TRBD2. V lost 4 bases and J lost 10; bases outside the gene matches: 11. The CDR3 runs to 14 residues. Germline values: CDR1 SGHRS, CDR2 YFSETQ.

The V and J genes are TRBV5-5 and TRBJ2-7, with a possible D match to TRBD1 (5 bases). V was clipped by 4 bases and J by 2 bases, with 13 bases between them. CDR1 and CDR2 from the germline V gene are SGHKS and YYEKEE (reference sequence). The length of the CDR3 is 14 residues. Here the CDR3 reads CASSRVTATYEQYF. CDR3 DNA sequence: TGTGCCAGCAGCAGAGTGACAGCAACCTACGAGCAGTACTTC.

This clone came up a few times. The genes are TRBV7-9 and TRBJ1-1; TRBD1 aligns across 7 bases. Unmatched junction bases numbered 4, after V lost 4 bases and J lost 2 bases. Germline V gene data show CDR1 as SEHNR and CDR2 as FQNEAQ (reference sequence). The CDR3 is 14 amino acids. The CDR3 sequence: CASSSGQTNTEAFF. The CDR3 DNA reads TGTGCCAGCAGCTCGGGACAGACTAACACTGAAGCTTTCTTT.

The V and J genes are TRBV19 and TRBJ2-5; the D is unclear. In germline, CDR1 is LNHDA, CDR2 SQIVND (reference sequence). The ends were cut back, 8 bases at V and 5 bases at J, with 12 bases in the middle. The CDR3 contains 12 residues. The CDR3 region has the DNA TGTGCCAGTTCGGTGGGCCGGGAGACCCAGTACTTC. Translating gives CASSVGRETQYF.

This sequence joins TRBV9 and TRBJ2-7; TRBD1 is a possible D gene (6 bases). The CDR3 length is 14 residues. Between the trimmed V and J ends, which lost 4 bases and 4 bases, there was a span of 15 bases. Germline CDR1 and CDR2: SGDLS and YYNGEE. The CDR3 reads CASSSRQDTYEQYF. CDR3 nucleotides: TGTGCCAGCAGCTCCCGACAGGATACGTACGAGCAGTACTTC.

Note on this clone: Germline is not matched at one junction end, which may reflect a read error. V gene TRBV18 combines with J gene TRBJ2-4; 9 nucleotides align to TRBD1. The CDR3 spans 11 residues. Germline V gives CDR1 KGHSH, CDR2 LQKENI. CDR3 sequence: CASSSTGGTHF. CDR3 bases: TGTGCCAGCTCATCGACAGGGGGAACGCACTTC. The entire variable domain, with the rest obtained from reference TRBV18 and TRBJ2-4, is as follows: NAGVMQNPRHLVRRRGQEARLRCSPMKGHSHVYWYRQLPEEGLKFMVYLQKENIIDESGMPKERFSAEFPKEGPSILRIQQVVRGDSAAYFCASSSTGGTHFGAGTRLSVL.

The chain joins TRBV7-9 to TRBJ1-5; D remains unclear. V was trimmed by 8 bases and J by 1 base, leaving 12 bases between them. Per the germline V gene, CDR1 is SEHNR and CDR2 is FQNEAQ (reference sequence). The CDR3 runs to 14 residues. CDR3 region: CASSGRESNQPQHF. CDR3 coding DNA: TGTGCCAGCTCGGGGAGGGAGAGCAATCAGCCCCAGCATTTT.

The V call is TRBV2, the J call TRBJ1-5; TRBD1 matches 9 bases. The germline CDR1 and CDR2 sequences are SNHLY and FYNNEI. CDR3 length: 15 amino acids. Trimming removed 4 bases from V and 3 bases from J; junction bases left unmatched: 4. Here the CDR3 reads CASSGQGDNNQPQHF. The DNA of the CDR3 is TGTGCCAGCAGTGGACAGGGGGACAACAATCAGCCCCAGCATTTT.

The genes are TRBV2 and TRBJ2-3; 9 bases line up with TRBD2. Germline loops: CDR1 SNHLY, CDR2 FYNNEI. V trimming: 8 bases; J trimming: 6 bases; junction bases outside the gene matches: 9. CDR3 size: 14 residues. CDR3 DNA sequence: TGTGCCAGCTGTGGACTAGCGAGAGAGGATACGCAGTATTTT. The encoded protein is CASCGLAREDTQYF.